Shown below are 27 T cell receptor beta chains from a single sample sequenced in a study of blood T cell repertoires in COVID-19. Libraries were prepared by immunoSEQ multiplex PCR; TCRdb keeps only in-frame clonotypes and omits some of them. The table has about 200,000 clones, around 90% seen once. Sequencing was carried out using PBMCs or T cells enriched from blood (not recorded which). The receptor set was obtained from a woman in her twenties or thirties who had recovered from COVID-19.

The chain recombines TRBV7-2 with TRBJ1-1; TRBD1 might be the D (5 bases). Germline V gene lookup returns CDR1 SGHTA and CDR2 FQGNSA. This CDR3 comprises 13 residues. V lost 3 bases to trimming and J lost 1 base, with 6 bases between them. CDR3 loop: CASSFRANTEAFF. In DNA form, the CDR3 reads TGTGCCAGCAGCTTCAGGGCGAACACTGAAGCTTTCTTT.

V gene TRBV11-2 combines with J gene TRBJ1-2; 7 bases map to TRBD1. Trimming took 2 bases from V and 4 from J; bases not matched to a gene: 4. The CDR3 covers 14 residues. The germline gives CDR1 SGHAT, CDR2 FQNNGV. CDR3 DNA: TGTGCCAGCAGCTTAACAGGGGCAGGCTATGGCTACACCTTC. Translating it yields CASSLTGAGYGYTF. The full variable domain, with the rest looked up from reference TRBV11-2 and TRBJ1-2, is EAGVAQSPRYKIIEKRQSVAFWCNPISGHATLYWYQQILGQGPKLLIQFQNNGVVDDSQLPKDRFSAERLKGVDSTLKIQPAKLEDSAVYLCASSLTGAGYGYTFGSGTRLTVV.

V gene TRBV19 combines with J gene TRBJ1-6, with D possibly matching TRBD1 (5 bases). The CDR3 length is 15 residues. Germline CDR1 LNHDA, CDR2 SQIVND (reference sequence). V was trimmed by 3 bases and J by 0 bases, leaving 6 bases between them. CDR3 residues: CASSIDSSYNSPLHF. The CDR3 bases are TGTGCCAGTAGTATCGACAGCTCCTATAATTCACCCCTCCACTTT.

The chain couples TRBV24-1 to TRBJ2-1; the match to TRBD2 covers 11 bases. CDR3 size: 17 residues. Germline lookup yields CDR1 KGHDR and CDR2 SFDVKD. Losses at the gene ends were 4 bases for V and 4 bases for J; bases not matched to a gene: 8. Here the CDR3 reads CATSDRQTSGKYNEQFF. CDR3 bases: TGTGCCACCAGTGACCGCCAGACTAGCGGGAAGTACAATGAGCAGTTCTTC.

The CDR3 DNA is TGTGCCAGCAGTGACTCGGCTTCACACAATGAGCAGTTCTTC. Its translation is CASSDSASHNEQFF. This chain uses TRBV6-4 with TRBJ2-1; no clear D gene. CDR3 size: 14 residues. The V gene lost 0 bases and the J gene lost 5 bases, with 8 bases spanning the gap. Germline-derived CDR1 and CDR2 are MRHNA and SNTAGT.

The rearrangement joins TRBV27 to TRBJ1-2; TRBD1 matches at 7 bases. Trimming removed 3 bases from V and 8 bases from J; junction bases left unmatched: 18. Germline V CDR1 and CDR2: MNHEY, SMNVEV (reference sequence). This CDR3 comprises 17 residues. CDR3 DNA: TGTGCCAGCAGTTTCAGGGCGAACAGGGGAACGGCGCGGGGCTACACCTTC. This encodes CASSFRANRGTARGYTF.

The chain is built from TRBV18 and TRBJ1-2; 7 bases are a match to TRBD1. In germline, CDR1 is KGHSH, CDR2 LQKENI. The CDR3 extends over 15 amino acids. V shed 2 bases, J shed 7 bases, and the junction held 10 bases outside the gene matches. The CDR3 sequence is CASSPGGQIQAGYTF. In DNA, the CDR3 is TGTGCCAGCTCACCAGGGGGACAGATCCAGGCTGGCTACACCTTC.

The chain combines TRBV2 with TRBJ1-5; 9 positions match TRBD1. This CDR3 contains 14 residues. V gave up 3 bases and J gave up 6 bases; unmatched junction bases: 3. Germline values: CDR1 SNHLY, CDR2 FYNNEI. The CDR3 protein is CASSEDRGRQPQHF. The CDR3 region has the DNA TGTGCCAGCAGTGAGGACAGGGGACGTCAGCCCCAGCATTTT.

The chain has TRBV7-3 and TRBJ2-6, with 9 positions matching TRBD1. In germline, CDR1 is SGHTA, CDR2 FQGTGA. The J segment lost 1 base and the V segment lost 4 bases, leaving 14 bases of the junction unmatched. The CDR3 length is 20 residues. The DNA for the CDR3 is TGTGCCAGCAGCTCCACCGGGACAGGGACCACTGAGTCTGGGGCCAACGTCCTGACTTTC. Its protein product is CASSSTGTGTTESGANVLTF.

The rearrangement links TRBV4-3 to TRBJ1-2, with D maybe TRBD1 (5 bases). The CDR3 consists of 14 residues. V gave up 1 base and J gave up 3 bases, with 9 bases separating them. The germline gives CDR1 LGHNA, CDR2 YSLEER. In DNA form, the CDR3 reads TGCGCCAGCAGCCAAGGTATCAGGGACTATGGCTACACCTTC. Its protein is CASSQGIRDYGYTF.

The chain joins TRBV7-2 to TRBJ1-1; TRBD1 might be the D (5 bases). The CDR3 spans 13 residues. The germline V and J ends were trimmed by 6 bases and 5 bases, with 13 bases remaining between them. CDR1 is SGHTA, CDR2 FQGNSA, per germline. The CDR3 region has the DNA TGTGCCAGCAGACCCGGCGGGGGAACTGAAGCTTTCTTT. Translating it yields CASRPGGGTEAFF. The variable domain in full, with the rest retrieved from reference TRBV7-2 and TRBJ1-1, is GAGVSQSPSNKVTEKGKDVELRCDPISGHTALYWYRQSLGQGLEFLIYFQGNSAPDKSGLPSDRFSAERTGGSVSTLTIQRTQQEDSAVYLCASRPGGGTEAFFGQGTRLTVV.

The CDR3 region has the DNA TGTGCCAGCAGCGACAGCACTGAAGCTTTCTTT. Translated, it gives CASSDSTEAFF. The chain is built from TRBV9 and TRBJ1-1; D unclear. The CDR3 is 11 residues long. Germline V CDR1 and CDR2: SGDLS, YYNGEE. The V gene lost 3 bases and the J gene lost 4 bases, with 4 bases spanning the gap.

V gene TRBV18 combines with J gene TRBJ1-1, with a tentative D call TRBD1 (5 bases). The CDR3 consists of 14 residues. The V and J ends lost 2 bases and 1 base respectively, with 8 bases between them. Germline CDR1 is KGHSH and CDR2 is LQKENI. CDR3 amino acids: CASSPIGGNTEAFF. The CDR3 DNA reads TGTGCCAGCTCACCAATCGGGGGGAACACTGAAGCTTTCTTT. The variable domain in full, completed from reference TRBV18 and TRBJ1-1, reads NAGVMQNPRHLVRRRGQEARLRCSPMKGHSHVYWYRQLPEEGLKFMVYLQKENIIDESGMPKERFSAEFPKEGPSILRIQQVVRGDSAAYFCASSPIGGNTEAFFGQGTRLTVV.

The J gene is TRBJ1-1, the V gene TRBV9, with 7 bases fitting TRBD1. Germline V gives CDR1 SGDLS, CDR2 YYNGEE. Trimming took 4 bases from V and 2 from J; bases not matched to a gene: 14. The CDR3 is 17 amino acids. The DNA of the CDR3 is TGTGCCAGCAGCCCTTTAGGGGACAGAGACCTAAACACTGAAGCTTTCTTT. It encodes CASSPLGDRDLNTEAFF. Drawing the rest from reference TRBV9 and TRBJ1-1, the complete variable domain is DSGVTQTPKHLITATGQRVTLRCSPRSGDLSVYWYQQSLDQGLQFLIQYYNGEERAKGNILERFSAQQFPDLHSELNLSSLELGDSALYFCASSPLGDRDLNTEAFFGQGTRLTVV.

This sequence joins TRBV5-4 and TRBJ2-5, with D tentatively TRBD1 (6 bases). V shed 4 bases and J shed 5 bases, with 12 bases lying between them. Germline loops: CDR1 SGHNT, CDR2 YYREEE (reference sequence). The CDR3 has 13 residues. This CDR3 is CASSLDRGETQYF. Written as DNA, the CDR3 is TGTGCCAGCAGCCTGGACAGAGGGGAGACCCAGTACTTC.

The chain links TRBV4-2 to TRBJ1-1, with D tentatively TRBD1 (6 bases). This CDR3 contains 20 residues. With 0 bases removed from V and 5 bases from J, the gap between germline ends came to 28 bases. CDR1 is LGHNA and CDR2 is YNFKEQ in the germline V gene. The CDR3 sequence: CASSQDSRLEQGNGETEAFF. The CDR3 nucleotides are TGTGCCAGCAGCCAAGACTCAAGGTTAGAACAGGGAAATGGGGAAACTGAAGCTTTCTTT.

This chain links TRBV7-3 with TRBJ1-1, with a possible D match to TRBD1 (5 bases). This CDR3 is 17 amino acids long. Germline values: CDR1 SGHTA, CDR2 FQGTGA. Trimming stripped 2 bases from V and 4 bases from J, with 20 bases between. CDR3 region: CASSLSGGRLGSTEAFF. CDR3 bases: TGTGCCAGCAGCTTATCTGGGGGTCGCCTCGGGAGCACTGAAGCTTTCTTT.

V usage is TRBV2 and J usage is TRBJ2-3; TRBD2 matches at 8 bases. Germline CDR1 is SNHLY and CDR2 is FYNNEI. J gave up 0 bases and V 6 bases, and 5 bases lay outside the gene matches. CDR3 size: 15 residues. The CDR3 DNA sequence: TGTGCCAGCAGCCTAGCGGGCTATAGCACAGATACGCAGTATTTT. Translation: CASSLAGYSTDTQYF.

The J gene is TRBJ1-1, the V gene TRBV5-1, with 8 bases identical to TRBD1. Losses at the gene ends were 1 base for V and 5 bases for J; bases not matched to a gene: 7. This CDR3 has 15 amino acids. Germline V gene lookup returns CDR1 SGHRS and CDR2 YFSETQ. The CDR3 region is CASSLSTGGGTEAFF. The CDR3 DNA reads as TGCGCCAGCAGCTTGTCAACAGGGGGAGGGACTGAAGCTTTCTTT.

The V call is TRBV2, the J call TRBJ1-5; D is possibly TRBD1 (5 bases). This CDR3 has 14 amino acids. Trimming removed 5 bases from V and 0 bases from J, with 8 bases in between. CDR1 and CDR2 from the germline V gene are SNHLY and FYNNEI. The CDR3 nucleotides read TGTGCCAGCAGTAGACAGTATAGCAATCAGCCCCAGCATTTT. Its protein product is CASSRQYSNQPQHF.

The rearrangement links TRBV4-3 to TRBJ2-1, with 9 bases that match TRBD2. CDR3 length: 15 amino acids. The trim removed 1 base at V and 6 bases at J, leaving 4 bases unmatched. CDR1 LGHNA and CDR2 YSLEER come from the germline V gene. The CDR3 loop reads CASSQVLAGTNEQFF. CDR3 nucleotides: TGCGCCAGCAGCCAAGTACTAGCGGGCACCAATGAGCAGTTCTTC.

This clone was seen a few times. The chain combines TRBV7-2 with TRBJ2-4, with TRBD1 identical over 7 bases. This CDR3 comprises 14 residues. The V and J ends lost 4 bases and 4 bases, in that order; junction bases with no gene match: 4. Germline V gene sequence: CDR1 SGHTA, CDR2 FQGNSA. CDR3 sequence reads: CASSSSQGKNIQYF. For the CDR3, the DNA is TGTGCCAGCAGCTCGTCACAGGGGAAAAACATTCAGTACTTC.

This chain joins TRBV6-5 and TRBJ1-1; weak D call: TRBD1 (6 bases). The CDR3 has 15 amino acids. Germline-derived CDR1 and CDR2 are MNHEY and SVGAGI. V lost 0 bases, J lost 4 bases, and 12 bases lay in between. CDR3 loop: CASSYSSGGLTEAFF. CDR3 sequence (DNA): TGTGCCAGCAGTTACTCGTCGGGGGGGCTCACTGAAGCTTTCTTT.

V and J are TRBV11-3 and TRBJ1-2; 8 positions agree with TRBD1. The germline CDR1 and CDR2 sequences are SGHNT and YENEEA. CDR3 size: 14 residues. Losses at the gene ends were 6 bases for V and 7 bases for J; bases not matched to a gene: 10. The CDR3 DNA is TGTGCCAGCAGGAAGTTCCAGGGGGCGAGTGGCTACACCTTC. Its translation: CASRKFQGASGYTF.

The chain has TRBV28 and TRBJ1-2; 9 nucleotides match TRBD1. This CDR3 is 16 amino acids long. The V segment lost 3 bases and the J segment 4 bases; nucleotides outside the gene matches: 9. Germline CDR1 is MDHEN and CDR2 is SYDVKM. The CDR3 coding sequence is TGTGCCAGCAGTTTCGTCGGACAGGGGAAGGCCTATGGCTACACCTTC. The encoded protein is CASSFVGQGKAYGYTF.

The chain carries TRBV29-1 and TRBJ1-3; 7 bases agree with TRBD1. The V gene's germline CDR1 is SQVTM and CDR2 ANQGSEA. V lost 2 bases and J lost 4; bases outside the gene matches: 5. CDR3 size: 14 residues. The CDR3 is CSVERNRGGNTIYF. CDR3 sequence (DNA): TGCAGCGTTGAACGAAACAGGGGCGGAAACACCATATATTTT.

The chain uses TRBV2 and TRBJ1-5; D call uncertain. This CDR3 region has 13 residues. Germline assignment: CDR1 SNHLY and CDR2 FYNNEI. V dropped 3 bases and J dropped 3 bases, with 6 bases sitting between them. Here the CDR3 reads CASSDHYNQPQHF. CDR3 coding DNA: TGTGCCAGCAGTGATCACTACAATCAGCCCCAGCATTTT.